This TCR beta chain derives from a study of T cells in narcolepsy. As concerns this clone: Its antigen is unidentified.

TCRdb's table, derived via immunoSEQ multiplex PCR, lists solely in-frame clones and lacks some. In the table there are more than 20,000 clones, roughly nine tenths of which are singletons. Overall study results and limits: Autoreactive clonotypes reportedly recurred in blood of same and different patients, not controls.

Germline CDR1 is LNHNV and CDR2 is YYDKDF (reference sequence). V lost 1 base and J 0 bases, leaving 15 bases between the germline ends. There are 17 residues in the CDR3. Source material: CD45RA- memory CD4+ T cells from PBMCs. This TCR was recovered from a human donor with narcolepsy. The V and J genes are TRBV15 and TRBJ1-2; D not certain. The CDR3 coding sequence is TGTGCCACCAGCAGAGCCCTCAGTACGGACTCTAACTATGGCTACACCTTC. Protein: CATSRALSTDSNYGYTF.